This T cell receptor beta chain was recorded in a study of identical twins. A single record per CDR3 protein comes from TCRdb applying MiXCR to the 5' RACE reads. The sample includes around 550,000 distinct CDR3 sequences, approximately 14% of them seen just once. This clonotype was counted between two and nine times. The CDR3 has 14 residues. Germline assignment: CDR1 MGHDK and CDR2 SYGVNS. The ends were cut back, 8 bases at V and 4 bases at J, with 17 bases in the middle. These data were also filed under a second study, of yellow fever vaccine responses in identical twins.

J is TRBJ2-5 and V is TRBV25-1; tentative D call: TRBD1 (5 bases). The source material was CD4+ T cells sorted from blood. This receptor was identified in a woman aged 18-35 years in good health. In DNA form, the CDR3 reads TGTGCCAGCGTAGATGCTGGGGCTGTAGAGACCCAGTACTTC. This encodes CASVDAGAVETQYF.